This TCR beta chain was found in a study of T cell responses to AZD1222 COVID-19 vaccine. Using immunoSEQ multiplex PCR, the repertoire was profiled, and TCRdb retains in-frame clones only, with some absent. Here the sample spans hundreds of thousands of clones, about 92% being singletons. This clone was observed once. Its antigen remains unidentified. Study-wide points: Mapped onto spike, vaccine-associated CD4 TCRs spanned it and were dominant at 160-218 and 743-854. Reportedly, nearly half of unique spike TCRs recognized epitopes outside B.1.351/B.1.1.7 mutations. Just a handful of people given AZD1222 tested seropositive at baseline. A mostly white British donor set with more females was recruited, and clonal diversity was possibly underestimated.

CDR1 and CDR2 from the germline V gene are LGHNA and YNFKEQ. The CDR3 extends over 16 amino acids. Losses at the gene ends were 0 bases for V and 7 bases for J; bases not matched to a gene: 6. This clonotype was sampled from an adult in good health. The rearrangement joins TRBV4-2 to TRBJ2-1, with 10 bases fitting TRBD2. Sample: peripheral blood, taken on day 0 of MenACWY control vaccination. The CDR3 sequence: CASSQESGGAKNEQFF. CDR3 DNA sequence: TGTGCCAGCAGCCAAGAAAGCGGGGGGGCCAAAAATGAGCAGTTCTTC.